A selection of T cell receptor beta chains follows, all from one sample in a study of vaccination and CD4 T cells after COVID-19. No antigen has been assigned to these receptors. TCRdb independently ran MiXCR on the PCR reads; one entry per CDR3 protein. The sample records roughly 9,500 distinct CDR3 sequences, approximately 34% being singletons. Sequenced input: CD4+ T cells from blood, cultured in vitro. These receptors were collected from a human donor in good health. The conserved cysteine and the conserved F or W are not part of the CDR3 here. Rows may omit the clone size; those that give it use once, few, many or a size class.

V gene: TRBV5-3; clone size: -; CDR3 protein: ARSMGGDPETQY
V gene: TRBV28; clone size: -; CDR3 protein: ASSLPTGDGEKLF
V gene: TRBV7-3; clone size: -; CDR3 protein: ASSSKGRLAGVQNEQF
V gene: TRBV27; clone size: few; CDR3 protein: ASSLSSVGTEAF
V gene: TRBV20-1; clone size: few; CDR3 protein: SAPLAGQETQY
V gene: TRBV29-1; clone size: -; CDR3 protein: SAGEGHTEAF
V gene: TRBV6-2/TRBV6-3; clone size: -; CDR3 protein: ASSYSMSPGQPSNQPQH
V gene: TRBV27; clone size: few; CDR3 protein: ASSPTRRTGELF
V gene: TRBV20-1; clone size: few; CDR3 protein: SATDFLGATTQQY
V gene: TRBV27; clone size: few; CDR3 protein: ASSPWDRYNEQF